The 22 T cell receptor beta chains reported below all come from one sample, sequenced in a study of PD-1 blockade in classical Hodgkin lymphoma. Here immunoSEQ multiplex PCR was the method, and the copy in TCRdb shows in-frame clones only, minus some. This repertoire shows 40,000 to 65,000 clones, 65% to 85% found once; its top ten account for roughly 15%. The patients all showed relapse after autologous stem cell transplantation, while their brentuximab vedotin exposure varied. Sample: peripheral blood mononuclear cells (PBMCs), taken at baseline. These receptors were taken from a human donor with classical Hodgkin lymphoma.

V is TRBV29-1 and J is TRBJ2-7; possible D gene TRBD2, 5 bases. Germline lookup yields CDR1 SQVTM and CDR2 ANQGSEA. Trimming cost V 6 bases and J 5 bases, with 23 bases left between them. This CDR3 contains 15 residues. The CDR3 here is CSVKGTLGSEDEQYF. The DNA of the CDR3 is TGCAGCGTCAAGGGAACCCTGGGGAGTGAGGACGAGCAGTACTTC.

The chain couples TRBV7-2 to TRBJ1-4; no clear D. Per the germline V gene, CDR1 is SGHTA and CDR2 is FQGNSA. The CDR3 sequence is 13 residues long. Trimming cost V 2 bases and J 7 bases, with 8 bases left between them. CDR3 in amino acids: CASSLRPGEKLFF. CDR3 nucleotide sequence: TGTGCCAGCAGCTTAAGGCCAGGTGAAAAACTGTTTTTT.

The V and J genes are TRBV19 and TRBJ2-3; D is possibly TRBD1 (6 bases). CDR3 size: 15 residues. V was clipped by 5 bases and J by 2 bases, with 14 bases between them. CDR1 is LNHDA and CDR2 is SQIVND in the germline V gene (reference sequence). The DNA for the CDR3 is TGTGCCAGTAGTCCCCAGGACAGTTACACAGATACGCAGTATTTT. Protein product: CASSPQDSYTDTQYF.

This clone was detected once. This rearrangement joins TRBV5-6 to TRBJ1-5, with 7 bases matching TRBD1. V was pared by 7 bases and J by 1 base, with 8 bases of the junction left unmatched. Germline loops: CDR1 SGHDT, CDR2 YYEEEE. The CDR3 loop spans 15 amino acids. The CDR3 coding sequence is TGTGCCAGCCGTAAGGGGGCCTCCAGCAATCAGCCCCAGCATTTT. It specifies CASRKGASSNQPQHF.

The count of this clone is one. V is TRBV11-2 and J is TRBJ2-1; perhaps TRBD2 as D (6 bases). Per the germline V gene, CDR1 is SGHAT and CDR2 is FQNNGV. Trimming pared 4 bases from V and 3 bases from J, leaving 13 bases between. CDR3 length equals 15 residues. The CDR3 sequence: CASSSSGLFYNEQFF. CDR3 bases: TGTGCCAGCAGCTCAAGCGGGCTTTTCTACAATGAGCAGTTCTTC. The full variable domain, in which reference TRBV11-2 and TRBJ2-1 provide the parts outside the CDR3, is EAGVAQSPRYKIIEKRQSVAFWCNPISGHATLYWYQQILGQGPKLLIQFQNNGVVDDSQLPKDRFSAERLKGVDSTLKIQPAKLEDSAVYLCASSSSGLFYNEQFFGPGTRLTVL.

CDR3 sequence reads: CASSLEPSGREQFF. Here the CDR3 DNA reads TGTGCCAGCAGCTTAGAGCCTAGCGGGAGGGAGCAGTTCTTC. The chain employs TRBV11-2 and TRBJ2-1; 11 bases match TRBD2. Germline CDR1 is SGHAT and CDR2 is FQNNGV. Losses at the gene ends were 0 bases for V and 10 bases for J; bases not matched to a gene: 2. The CDR3 extends over 14 amino acids.

V gene TRBV11-3 combines with J gene TRBJ2-5; D is unclear. The V and J ends lost 5 bases and 1 base respectively, with 17 bases between them. CDR3 length: 16 amino acids. Germline V gene data show CDR1 as SGHNT and CDR2 as YENEEA. The CDR3 is CASSPYVVDGQETQYF. As DNA, the CDR3 is TGTGCCAGCAGCCCTTATGTCGTCGATGGCCAAGAGACCCAGTACTTC.

On this clone: A read error may account for a junction end that differs from germline. CDR3 in amino acids: CASSLDIYGYTF. CDR3 bases: TGTGCCAGCAGCCTAGACATCTATGGCTACACCTTC. The V and J genes are TRBV11-2 and TRBJ1-2; D gene unclear. This CDR3 contains 12 residues. Germline V gene sequence: CDR1 SGHAT, CDR2 FQNNGV.

V and J are TRBV9 and TRBJ2-1; 13 nucleotides line up with TRBD2. After removal of 4 bases from V and 6 bases from J, the junction contained 7 bases not matched to a gene. The germline V gene has CDR1 SGDLS and CDR2 YYNGEE. The length of the CDR3 is 16 residues. CDR3 amino acids: CASSPPGLAGANEQFF. The CDR3, as DNA: TGTGCCAGCAGCCCTCCCGGACTAGCGGGAGCCAATGAGCAGTTCTTC.

A few counts support this clone. This sequence joins TRBV6-1 and TRBJ1-1; D perhaps matches TRBD1 (6 bases). From germline, CDR1 is MNHNS and CDR2 SASEGT. The CDR3 runs 15 residues. Trimming took off 5 bases at V and 3 bases at J, with 16 bases between the two ends. CDR3 protein: CASSPPWTVYTEAFF. CDR3 DNA: TGTGCCAGCAGTCCACCGTGGACAGTCTACACTGAAGCTTTCTTT.

This sequence joins TRBV6-6 and TRBJ1-2; TRBD1 might be the D (6 bases). The germline V and J ends were trimmed by 2 bases and 6 bases, with 13 bases remaining between them. This CDR3 region has 14 residues. In germline, CDR1 is MNHNY, CDR2 SVGAGI (reference sequence). The CDR3 sequence is CASSYGRGADGYTF. The DNA for the CDR3 is TGTGCCAGCAGTTACGGTCGGGGGGCAGATGGCTACACCTTC.

The count of this clone is one. The chain has TRBV18 and TRBJ1-4; the match to TRBD1 covers 7 bases. Trimming took 5 bases from V and 8 from J; bases not matched to a gene: 14. The CDR3 runs 16 residues. Germline CDR1 reads KGHSH; CDR2 reads LQKENI. CDR3 sequence reads: CASSADIRSGGEKLFF. For the CDR3, the DNA is TGTGCCAGCTCAGCTGACATACGATCAGGGGGGGAAAAACTGTTTTTT.

V is TRBV27 and J is TRBJ2-1; 9 bases line up with TRBD2. Per the germline V gene, CDR1 is MNHEY and CDR2 is SMNVEV (reference sequence). The CDR3 runs to 16 residues. The V gene end was trimmed by 5 bases and the J gene end by 3 bases; junction bases not matched to a gene: 8. The CDR3 coding sequence is TGTGCCAGCAGTCTCCTTAGCGGGAGCGTCTACAATGAGCAGTTCTTC. Translated: CASSLLSGSVYNEQFF.

This clone was found a few times. The V gene is TRBV4-1, the J gene TRBJ1-1; the D is unclear. This CDR3 region has 13 residues. V was cut by 0 bases and J by 6 bases, with 8 bases left in between. Germline CDR1 MGHRA, CDR2 YSYEKL. The CDR3 loop reads CASSQDRGSEAFF. DNA of the CDR3: TGCGCCAGCAGCCAAGACCGGGGATCTGAAGCTTTCTTT.

This rearrangement joins TRBV7-2 to TRBJ2-3, with D possibly TRBD1 on 5 matching bases. Trimming pared 5 bases from V and 6 bases from J, leaving 15 bases between. Germline V gives CDR1 SGHTA, CDR2 FQGNSA. There are 14 residues in the CDR3. Here the CDR3 reads CASSKTPKGDTQYF. CDR3 DNA: TGTGCCAGCAGCAAAACCCCAAAGGGGGATACGCAGTATTTT.

The count of this clone is one. The CDR3 DNA reads as TGTGCCATCAAGGACCAGGGATCTAGCGGGAGGTCCTACAATGAGCAGTTCTTC. Protein product: CAIKDQGSSGRSYNEQFF. J is TRBJ2-1 and V is TRBV10-3; 11 bases are a match to TRBD2. The junction had 12 bases not matched to a gene; V was cut back by 7 bases and J by 1 base. Per the germline V gene, CDR1 is ENHRY and CDR2 is SYGVKD. The CDR3 runs to 18 residues.

The chain links TRBV9 to TRBJ2-3; D assignment may be TRBD1 or TRBD2 (5 bases each). CDR3 length: 14 residues. V was cut by 0 bases and J by 3 bases, with 8 bases left in between. CDR1 and CDR2 from the germline V gene are SGDLS and YYNGEE. CDR3 protein: CASSVGDQTDTQYF. The CDR3 coding sequence is TGTGCCAGCAGCGTAGGGGACCAAACAGATACGCAGTATTTT.

The rearrangement joins TRBV15 to TRBJ2-5; a weak D match, TRBD1 (5 bases). V was shortened by 0 bases and J by 0 bases, with 8 bases between the two germline ends. The CDR3 has 15 amino acids. Germline CDR1 LNHNV, CDR2 YYDKDF (reference sequence). CDR3 protein: CATSREVRDQETQYF. The CDR3, as DNA: TGTGCCACCAGCAGAGAGGTCAGGGACCAAGAGACCCAGTACTTC.

V is TRBV5-1 and J is TRBJ1-1, with unresolved D. Germline CDR1 reads SGHRS; CDR2 reads YFSETQ. This CDR3 is 13 amino acids long. Between the trimmed V and J ends, which lost 2 bases and 2 bases, there was a span of 7 bases. CDR3: CASSFNPNTEAFF. CDR3 DNA sequence: TGCGCCAGCAGCTTCAATCCAAACACTGAAGCTTTCTTT.

The genes are TRBV19 and TRBJ1-5, with 9 bases fitting TRBD1. With V trimmed by 4 bases and J by 6 bases, 22 bases remained unmatched. This CDR3 spans 20 amino acids. Germline CDR1 LNHDA, CDR2 SQIVND (reference sequence). CDR3 loop: CASSTRPPGGVRQGGQPQHF. The CDR3 nucleotides read TGTGCCAGTAGTACCCGCCCACCCGGGGGGGTGCGACAGGGGGGTCAGCCCCAGCATTTT.

The chain couples TRBV10-1 to TRBJ2-7; TRBD1 matches at 8 bases. CDR1 is WNHNN, CDR2 SYGVQD, per germline (reference sequence). The CDR3 is 14 residues long. Trimming cost V 6 bases and J 3 bases; bases outside gene matches: 7. The CDR3, as DNA: TGCGCCAGCAGCGACGACAGGGGAGTCTACGAGCAGTACGTC. Translation: CASSDDRGVYEQYV.

The V and J genes are TRBV10-3 and TRBJ2-1; the D gene could be TRBD1 or TRBD2 (5 bases each). Germline V gene data show CDR1 as ENHRY and CDR2 as SYGVKD. This CDR3 has 11 residues. V was cut by 4 bases and J by 8 bases, with 6 bases left in between. CDR3 amino acids: CAISGGYEQFF. CDR3 DNA: TGTGCCATCAGTGGGGGGTATGAGCAGTTCTTC.